The clone carrying this T cell receptor (beta chain) was detected a few times. Its antigen is unknown. V was trimmed by 5 bases and J by 11 bases, leaving 18 bases between them. In germline, CDR1 is SEHNR, CDR2 FQNEAQ (reference sequence). The CDR3 totals 13 residues. Specified treatment: roughly ten-day PBMC culture with coronavirus spike peptide pools or control peptides (ViraFEST assay). ViraFEST expanded antigen-specific T cells with peptide pools, then sequenced TCRs. This sample was taken from a study of vaccination and CD4 T cells after COVID-19. Looking at the study overall: Two of the convalescents were Hispanic, and the group consisted of six males and four females. The authors exposed cells to overlapping spike peptides derived from SARS-CoV-2, HCoV-NL63, HCoV-OC43 and HCoV-229E.

Cultured CD4+ T-cell DNA underwent Oncomine TCR Beta short-read sequencing. Once CD4+ T cells had been cultured, genomic DNA was extracted from them. TCRdb called the PCR reads again in MiXCR, with one record for every CDR3 protein. The data contain more than 10,000 distinct CDR3 sequences, roughly 33% of them singletons. This TCR was sampled from a human donor who had recovered from COVID-19. The genes are TRBV7-9 and TRBJ1-1; D gene uncertain. This specimen was CD4+ T cells from blood, cultured in vitro, taken after SARS-CoV-2 vaccination. The chain's CDR3 is CASSPTSGVGAFF. The CDR3 DNA reads as TGTGCCAGCAGCCCCACGTCTGGGGTCGGGGCTTTCTTT.